Shown below are 8 T cell receptor beta chains from a single sample sequenced in a study of low-dose radiotherapy and immunotherapy resistance in tumors. Alpha- and beta-chain coverage of first-strand cDNA came from TRAV- and TRBV-specific primers. Using a constant-region primer together with a V-primer adapter, TCRs were subjected to around 20 PCR cycles of amplification. TCRdb called the reads again in MiXCR, with one record for every CDR3 protein. The data show approximately 84,000 distinct CDR3 sequences, with around 17% seen just once and 1.1% to 1.5% held by the top ten. The sample's time point: after trial treatment. Treatment of the sample: LDRT plus nivolumab, ipilimumab, low-dose cyclophosphamide and aspirin (RACIN trial). This sample comprised PBMCs, obtained after low-dose radiotherapy plus immunotherapy. The receptors come from a male donor with prostate cancer.

This clonotype has at least ten counts. The CDR3 coding sequence is TGTGCCAGCAGCCCGCAGAACACCGGGGAGCTGTTTTTT. This translates into CASSPQNTGELFF. The gene calls are TRBV18 and TRBJ2-2; D remains ambiguous. Trimming removed 8 bases at V and 1 base at J, with 8 bases between. Germline V gene lookup returns CDR1 KGHSH and CDR2 LQKENI. This CDR3 spans 13 amino acids.

As to this clonotype: Since a far larger clone is one base different, this is likely a read error. This chain uses TRBV4-1 with TRBJ2-1; D perhaps matches TRBD2 (6 bases). The CDR3 runs 17 residues. The germline V gene has CDR1 MGHRA and CDR2 YSYEKL. Here the CDR3 reads CTSSQDRAGSSYNEQFF. CDR3 in DNA: TGTACCAGCAGCCAAGATCGGGCGGGGAGCTCCTACAATGAGCAGTTCTTC.

This clonotype was seen ten or more times. V and J are TRBV2 and TRBJ2-5; possibly TRBD1 for D (6 bases). Germline V gene lookup returns CDR1 SNHLY and CDR2 FYNNEI. The CDR3 spans 13 residues. Deletions cut 10 bases from V and 2 bases from J, with 14 bases between. CDR3 sequence (DNA): TGTGCCACCAAGTGGACAGTTCAAGAGACCCAGTACTTC. Amino acids: CATKWTVQETQYF.

The table lists this clonotype with many counts. This sequence joins TRBV29-1 and TRBJ2-7, with D possibly TRBD2 on 5 matching bases. V shed 8 bases and J shed 3 bases, with 17 bases lying between them. Germline loops: CDR1 SQVTM, CDR2 ANQGSEA. The CDR3 runs to 13 residues. The CDR3 DNA is TGCAGCTGCGGAGGTGGAGGAGACTACGAGCAGTACTTC. Amino acids: CSCGGGGDYEQYF.

Ten or more counts support this clonotype. The chain joins TRBV28 to TRBJ2-7; 14 bases map to TRBD2. V shed 7 bases and J 3 bases; nucleotides not matched to a gene: 8. CDR1 MDHEN and CDR2 SYDVKM come from the germline V gene. This CDR3 comprises 16 residues. DNA of the CDR3: TGTGCCAGCACACCGCTAGGGACTAGCGGGAGCTACGAGCAGTACTTC. It codes for CASTPLGTSGSYEQYF.

This clonotype has ten or more counts. The chain joins TRBV29-1 to TRBJ2-1, with a weak D call TRBD2 (5 bases). Per germline, CDR1 SQVTM and CDR2 ANQGSEA. The CDR3 sequence is 12 residues long. V was shortened by 4 bases and J by 8 bases, with 12 bases between the two germline ends. The CDR3: CSVVWTRDEQFF. CDR3 DNA sequence: TGCAGCGTTGTTTGGACTCGGGATGAGCAGTTCTTC.

This clonotype was counted a few times. The chain is built from TRBV25-1 and TRBJ1-3, with D perhaps TRBD1 (6 bases). The CDR3 has 16 residues. Trimming shortened V by 3 bases and J by 8 bases, and 20 bases separated the two germline ends. Germline CDR1 reads MGHDK; CDR2 reads SYGVNS. The CDR3 region is CASSEGGGPARDTIYF. DNA of the CDR3: TGTGCCAGCAGTGAGGGAGGGGGACCAGCTCGTGACACCATATATTTT. Full variable domain (missing parts from reference TRBV25-1 and TRBJ1-3): EADIYQTPRYLVIGTGKKITLECSQTMGHDKMYWYQQDPGMELHLIHYSYGVNSTEKGDLSSESTVSRIRTEHFPLTLESARPSHTSQYLCASSEGGGPARDTIYFGEGSWLTVV.

This clonotype came up many times. The chain employs TRBV13 and TRBJ2-7; no reliable D call. This CDR3 is built from 13 residues. Germline CDR1 PRHDT, CDR2 FYEKMQ (reference sequence). V lost 1 base to trimming and J lost 2 bases, with 6 bases between them. This CDR3 is CASSLAATYEQYF. The CDR3 coding sequence is TGTGCCAGCAGCTTAGCGGCGACCTACGAGCAGTACTTC.